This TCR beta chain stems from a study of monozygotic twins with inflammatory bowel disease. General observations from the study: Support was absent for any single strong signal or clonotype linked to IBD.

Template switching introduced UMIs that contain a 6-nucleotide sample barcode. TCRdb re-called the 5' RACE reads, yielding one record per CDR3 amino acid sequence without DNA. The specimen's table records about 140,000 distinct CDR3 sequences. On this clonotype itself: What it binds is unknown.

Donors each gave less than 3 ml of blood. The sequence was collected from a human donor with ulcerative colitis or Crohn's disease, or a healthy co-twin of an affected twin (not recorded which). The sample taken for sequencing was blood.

CDR3 sequence reads: CSAKGLGGLAEKLFF. The genes are TRBV20-1 and TRBJ1-4. The CDR3 length is 15 residues. The germline V gene encodes CDR1 DFQATT and CDR2 SNEGSKA (reference sequence).